This is a list of T cell receptor beta chains from one sample in a study of immune evolution from preneoplasia to lung adenocarcinoma. Some clones are missing from TCRdb's copy, which holds only in-frame ones; the method was immunoSEQ multiplex PCR. The sample holds 10,000 or so clones, 82% seen once. The sample comprised FFPE minimally invasive lung adenocarcinoma tissue. The receptors here all came from a person between 65 and 79 years old with lung adenocarcinoma. CDR3s include the opening cysteine and the closing phenylalanine or tryptophan. The D gene is left open where the match is weak. The size of a clone is reported for some rows only, either as once, few or many, or as a class for expanded clones.

d_gene	j_gene	abundance	v_gene	len	CDR3nt	CDR3aa
.	TRBJ2-5	.	TRBV4-1	13	TGCGCCAGCGGATTAGTGGGGGGAGAGACCCAGTACTTC	CASGLVGGETQYF
.	TRBJ2-2	.	TRBV4-1	13	TGCGCCAGCAGTCAGGGGTGGGCCGGGGAGCTGTTTTTT	CASSQGWAGELFF
TRBD2	TRBJ2-7	.	TRBV5-6	14	TGTGCCAGCAGCTTGGCTAGCGGGACCTACGAGCAGTACTTC	CASSLASGTYEQYF
.	TRBJ2-1	.	TRBV10-3	14	TGTGCCATCACCAGCGATTCTCCCTACAATGAGCAGTTCTTC	CAITSDSPYNEQFF
.	TRBJ2-5	once	TRBV29-1	13	TGCAGCGTTGAAGGCCCCCAGGGAGAGACCCAGTACTTC	CSVEGPQGETQYF
TRBD1	TRBJ2-5	.	TRBV11-2	16	TGTGCCAGCAGCTTTGTTCGTGACAGGGGAACGGAGACCCAGTACTTC	CASSFVRDRGTETQYF
.	TRBJ1-2	.	TRBV19	12	TGTGCCAGTTCCGTGGACAGATATGGCTACACCTTC	CASSVDRYGYTF
.	TRBJ1-1	.	TRBV15	14	TGTGCCACCAGCAGGCCTCTACAGGGATCTGAAGCTTTCTTT	CATSRPLQGSEAFF
.	TRBJ2-7	.	TRBV28	15	TGTGCCAGCAGTTCCCCCCTTACACGCTCCTACGAGCAGTACTTC	CASSSPLTRSYEQYF
.	TRBJ1-3	.	TRBV2	14	TGTGCCAGCAGTGAAACAGTTGGCGGGAACACCATATATTTT	CASSETVGGNTIYF
.	TRBJ1-1	.	TRBV5-4	19	TGTGCCAGCAGTATGAAGCTTGATCTGTCGGGAGCATTTGGCACTGAAGCTTTCTTT	CASSMKLDLSGAFGTEAFF
TRBD1	TRBJ2-7	.	TRBV30	14	TGTGCCTGGAGCGGACAGGGAACCGTCCACGAGCAGTACTTC	CAWSGQGTVHEQYF
.	TRBJ1-4	.	TRBV7-9	13	TGTGCCAGCGGCTTGAGCTCAAACGAAAAACTGTTTTTT	CASGLSSNEKLFF
.	TRBJ1-2	.	TRBV4-1	14	TGCGCCAGCAGCCAAAGGCAAGCCAACTATGGCTACACCTTC	CASSQRQANYGYTF
TRBD1	TRBJ1-1	.	TRBV15	17	TGTGCCACCAGCCCCCGGTCACAGGACAGGTGGAACACTGAAGCTTTCTTT	CATSPRSQDRWNTEAFF
.	TRBJ2-1	once	TRBV9	15	TGTGCCAGCAGCGCGGAGGGACAAGAATACAATGAGCAGTTCTTC	CASSAEGQEYNEQFF
.	TRBJ2-6	.	TRBV2	18	TGTGCCAGCGTGATTGGGCGAACGGCCAGCTCTGGGGCCAACGTCCTGACTTTC	CASVIGRTASSGANVLTF
.	TRBJ1-5	.	TRBV2	12	TGTGCCAGCAGTGAGGCTTGGAGGCCCCAGCATTTT	CASSEAWRPQHF
.	TRBJ2-7	.	TRBV6-5	13	TGTGCCAGCAGTTTGGGACTTCCCTACGAGCAGTACTTT	CASSLGLPYEQYF
TRBD2	TRBJ2-7	.	TRBV5-1	14	TGCGCCAGCAGCCCTGGGGACTACTCCTACGAGCAGTACTTC	CASSPGDYSYEQYF
.	TRBJ2-3	once	TRBV18	11	TGTGCCAGCTCAACTGAAGATACGCAGTATTTT	CASSTEDTQYF
.	TRBJ1-5	.	TRBV19	14	TGTGCCAGTAGTATAGAGGGCAGGGCTCAGCCCCAGCATTTT	CASSIEGRAQPQHF
TRBD1	TRBJ1-1	.	TRBV6-6	15	TGTGCCAGCAGTCCACCGGGACAGGGGAACACTGAAGCTTTCTTT	CASSPPGQGNTEAFF
TRBD2	TRBJ2-7	.	TRBV7-2	13	TGTGCCAGCAGCAAACTAGCGGGAGGCGAGCAGTACTTC	CASSKLAGGEQYF
TRBD1	TRBJ2-2	.	TRBV5-6	17	TGTGCCAGCAGCTTGGGACAGGGGGCGCATGGCACCGGGGAGCTGTTTTTT	CASSLGQGAHGTGELFF
TRBD1	TRBJ1-5	once	TRBV2	13	TGTGCCAGCAGCCTACAGGGGAATCAGCCCCAGCATTTT	CASSLQGNQPQHF
.	TRBJ2-2	once	TRBV30	11	TGTGCCTGGAGACGGACAGGGGAGCTGTTTTTT	CAWRRTGELFF
TRBD1	TRBJ2-7	.	TRBV6-5	14	TGTGCCAGCAGTCGACAGGGGGGACCCTACGAGCAGTACTTC	CASSRQGGPYEQYF
.	TRBJ2-2	.	TRBV28	16	TGTGCCAGCAGTTCGTCGACGGGGTGGGACACCGGGGAGCTGTTTTTT	CASSSSTGWDTGELFF
TRBD2	TRBJ2-2	.	TRBV19	17	TGTGCCAGTAGTATCCGACTAGCGGGAAAGAACACCGGGGAGCTGTTTTTT	CASSIRLAGKNTGELFF
.	TRBJ2-7	few	TRBV30	13	TGTGCCTGCGGGGGCAGATTCGCCTACGAGCAGTACTTC	CACGGRFAYEQYF
.	TRBJ2-7	.	TRBV27	14	TGTGCCAGCAGTTCGCCAGGGCTGGGCTACGAGCAGTACTTC	CASSSPGLGYEQYF
.	TRBJ2-5	.	TRBV30	15	TGTGCCTGGAGTGTACACAGGGCTCTCCAAGAGACCCAGTACTTC	CAWSVHRALQETQYF
.	TRBJ1-2	.	TRBV30	11	TGTGCCTGGAGTATGGGGACCGGCTACACCTTC	CAWSMGTGYTF
.	TRBJ1-3	.	TRBV9	14	TGTGCCAGCAGCGTAGACAGGTTTGGAAACACCATATATTTT	CASSVDRFGNTIYF